The 16 T cell receptor beta chains below were found in one sample sequenced in a study of shared clonotypes between healthy human individuals (dated by TCRdb to 2020 to 2022). The library was produced with the immunoSEQ multiplex PCR assay. TCRdb retrieved this table from immuneACCESS and kept in-frame rearrangements only. Not all clones are present; in checked studies, unresolved V genes account for under half, and no reason is known for the remainder. This sample is represented by hundreds of thousands of clones; 96% of them were singletons. The leading ten clones occupy 0.2% to 0.25% of the sample. CD8 naive samples were CD45RO-negative cells positively selected for CCR7, giving a CD45RA+CCR7+ population that excluded TemRA cells. The sequencing input was naive CD8+ T cells sorted from blood. In light of the paper, this sample's cell subset or site label describes: CD45RA+CCR7+. These receptor sequences come from a man aged 25 to 40 in good health.

The chain uses TRBV10-2 and TRBJ2-6, with 9 bases identical to TRBD1. The trim removed 10 bases at V and 2 bases at J, leaving 15 bases unmatched. This CDR3 is built from 18 residues. Germline values: CDR1 WSHSY, CDR2 SAAADI. CDR3 in DNA: TGCGCCACCGAGGGCGCGGGACAGGGAACGCCTGGGGCCAACGTCCTGACTTTC. It translates to CATEGAGQGTPGANVLTF.

The chain employs TRBV7-6 and TRBJ2-1, with a tentative D call TRBD2 (7 bases). The CDR3 runs 16 residues. Trimming removed 7 bases from V and 4 bases from J, with 20 bases in between. Germline V gene lookup returns CDR1 SGHVS and CDR2 FNYEAQ. The CDR3 is CASNLGGGVGYNEQFF. The CDR3 DNA follows: TGTGCCAGCAACCTAGGGGGGGGTGTGGGTTACAATGAGCAGTTCTTC.

The gene calls are TRBV7-9 and TRBJ2-5, with a tentative D call TRBD1 (6 bases). Germline V gene sequence: CDR1 SEHNR, CDR2 FQNEAQ (reference sequence). The CDR3 has 14 residues. V dropped 5 bases and J dropped 1 base, with 11 bases sitting between them. CDR3 sequence (DNA): TGTGCCAGCAGCGACGACAGGACCCAAGAGACCCAGTACTTC. Translating it yields CASSDDRTQETQYF.

This clone was counted once. The rearrangement joins TRBV7-9 to TRBJ1-1, with unresolved D. The CDR3 totals 12 residues. Per germline, CDR1 SEHNR and CDR2 FQNEAQ (reference sequence). The V end lost 5 bases, the J end lost 7 bases, and 11 bases lay between the germline ends. The CDR3 coding sequence is TGTGCCAGCAGCGAAAACGGGGATGAAGCTTTCTTT. It encodes CASSENGDEAFF.

This clone was recorded once. The chain uses TRBV29-1 and TRBJ2-7, with no clear D. Germline assignment: CDR1 SQVTM and CDR2 ANQGSEA. The CDR3 has 11 amino acids. V was pared by 3 bases and J by 3 bases, with 6 bases between. The CDR3: CSVDVNYEQYF. CDR3 sequence (DNA): TGCAGCGTTGACGTCAACTACGAGCAGTACTTC.

The gene calls are TRBV19 and TRBJ2-1; D is unresolved. The V end was cut by 3 bases, the J end by 4 bases, with 4 bases between. The CDR3 loop spans 12 amino acids. In germline, CDR1 is LNHDA, CDR2 SQIVND (reference sequence). The CDR3 bases are TGTGCCAGTAGTATCCGATACAATGAGCAGTTCTTC. Translating it yields CASSIRYNEQFF.

This clone has a single count. The genes are TRBV5-4 and TRBJ2-1; D not resolved. This CDR3 contains 10 residues. The V gene lost 7 bases and the J gene lost 9 bases, with 8 bases spanning the gap. Per germline, CDR1 SGHNT and CDR2 YYREEE (reference sequence). In DNA, the CDR3 is TGTGCCAGCGGATCAAGTGAGCAGTTCTTC. As protein: CASGSSEQFF.

The rearrangement uses TRBV5-1 and TRBJ2-7; D might be TRBD1 or TRBD2, each matching 6 bases. The CDR3 loop spans 14 amino acids. Germline CDR1 is SGHRS and CDR2 is YFSETQ. V lost 3 bases and J lost 6, with 16 bases in between. DNA for the CDR3: TGCGCCAGCAGCTGGACCGGGGGCTCCGGCGAGCAGTACTTC. Translating it yields CASSWTGGSGEQYF. Using reference TRBV5-1 and TRBJ2-7 for the parts outside the CDR3, the full variable domain is KAGVTQTPRYLIKTRGQQVTLSCSPISGHRSVSWYQQTPGQGLQFLFEYFSETQRNKGNFPGRFSGRQFSNSRSEMNVSTLELGDSALYLCASSWTGGSGEQYFGPGTRLTVT.

The rearrangement links TRBV6-1 to TRBJ1-1; TRBD1 is a possible D gene (5 bases). The length of the CDR3 is 15 residues. Germline V gene sequence: CDR1 MNHNS, CDR2 SASEGT. V lost 6 bases, J lost 0 bases, and 14 bases lay in between. The CDR3 bases are TGTGCCAGCAGCAAGACAGATCCCATGAACACTGAAGCTTTCTTT. Its protein is CASSKTDPMNTEAFF.

The V call is TRBV29-1, the J call TRBJ2-1; 12 nucleotides agree with TRBD2. Trimming removed 6 bases from V and 0 bases from J; junction bases left unmatched: 15. The CDR3 sequence is 19 residues long. The germline gives CDR1 SQVTM, CDR2 ANQGSEA. The CDR3 reads CSVGGLAGSPRYSYNEQFF. The DNA of the CDR3 is TGCAGCGTAGGAGGACTAGCGGGATCCCCAAGATACTCCTACAATGAGCAGTTCTTC.

V is TRBV14 and J is TRBJ2-1, with 7 bases matching TRBD2. The germline V gene encodes CDR1 SGHDN and CDR2 FVKESK. Trimming at V came to 8 bases and at J to 9 bases, leaving 10 bases not matched to a gene. The CDR3 is 13 residues long. CDR3 loop: CASSRGGSLEQFF. Written as DNA, the CDR3 is TGTGCCAGCTCCCGGGGCGGGAGTCTTGAGCAGTTCTTC.

The rearrangement joins TRBV9 to TRBJ2-7, with D tentatively TRBD1 (5 bases). Germline V gene data show CDR1 as SGDLS and CDR2 as YYNGEE. This CDR3 spans 15 amino acids. V lost 4 bases to trimming and J lost 4 bases, with 18 bases between them. The CDR3 loop reads CASSPLRQGGYEQYF. For the CDR3, the DNA is TGTGCCAGCAGCCCACTGCGGCAGGGTGGGTACGAGCAGTACTTC. The entire variable domain, with the rest obtained from reference TRBV9 and TRBJ2-7, is as follows: DSGVTQTPKHLITATGQRVTLRCSPRSGDLSVYWYQQSLDQGLQFLIQYYNGEERAKGNILERFSAQQFPDLHSELNLSSLELGDSALYFCASSPLRQGGYEQYFGPGTRLTVT.

This sequence joins TRBV27 and TRBJ2-1; tentative D call: TRBD1 (6 bases). V lost 3 bases to trimming and J lost 3 bases, with 12 bases between them. This CDR3 has 15 residues. Germline lookup yields CDR1 MNHEY and CDR2 SMNVEV (reference sequence). In DNA form, the CDR3 reads TGTGCCAGCAGTTTGGGAGCGACAGGCTACAATGAGCAGTTCTTC. Amino acid sequence: CASSLGATGYNEQFF.

A single count supports this clone. The rearrangement links TRBV5-4 to TRBJ2-7; tentatively, D is TRBD2 (5 bases). CDR3 size: 14 residues. The germline V and J ends were trimmed by 6 bases and 0 bases, with 13 bases remaining between them. The germline V gene has CDR1 SGHNT and CDR2 YYREEE (reference sequence). The CDR3 DNA follows: TGTGCCAGCAACACCGACGAGGGCTCCTACGAGCAGTACTTC. The encoded protein is CASNTDEGSYEQYF.

This chain connects TRBV28 to TRBJ2-2, with 7 bases that match TRBD2. The CDR3 runs to 12 residues. Germline CDR1 is MDHEN and CDR2 is SYDVKM. Trimming cost V 11 bases and J 5 bases; bases outside gene matches: 5. The CDR3 DNA reads TGTGCCGGGGAGGGAGGTACCGGGGAGCTGTTTTTT. Protein: CAGEGGTGELFF.

The CDR3 nucleotides are TGCGCCAGCAGCCCAGTCGGGCAGGGTGTCCTTGACAATGAGCAGTTCTTC. Translated: CASSPVGQGVLDNEQFF. The chain recombines TRBV4-1 with TRBJ2-1; perhaps TRBD1 as D (5 bases). The V gene's germline CDR1 is MGHRA and CDR2 YSYEKL. The CDR3 is 17 residues long. V shed 4 bases and J shed 5 bases, with 21 bases lying between them.